Each of the 3 T cell receptor beta chains below was sequenced from the same sample in a study of blood T cell repertoires in COVID-19. TCRdb's table, derived via immunoSEQ multiplex PCR, lists solely in-frame clones and lacks some. In the table there are tens of thousands of clones, roughly 86% of which are singletons. Sequencing was carried out using peripheral blood. These receptors all come from a human donor in a cohort sampled during active COVID-19.

This clone was recorded once. This chain connects TRBV5-4 to TRBJ2-7, with TRBD1 matching over 9 bases. With V trimmed by 1 base and J by 1 base, 12 bases remained unmatched. CDR1 and CDR2 from the germline V gene are SGHNT and YYREEE (reference sequence). The CDR3 has 18 residues. Here the CDR3 reads CASSLPPRGQGISYEQYF. The CDR3 DNA reads TGTGCCAGCAGCTTGCCCCCCCGGGGACAGGGAATATCCTACGAGCAGTACTTC.

CDR3 in amino acids: CASSQEQGWAYEQYF. DNA for the CDR3: TGTGCCAGCAGCCAAGAACAGGGGTGGGCCTACGAGCAGTACTTC. The V and J genes are TRBV3-1 (or the pseudogene TRBV3-2) and TRBJ2-7, with 7 bases matching TRBD1. CDR1 and CDR2 (germline): LGHDT, YNNKEL (reference sequence). Trimming removed 0 bases from V and 2 bases from J; junction bases left unmatched: 4. The CDR3 length is 15 residues.

The genes are TRBV12-3 or TRBV12-4 and TRBJ2-3; 8 nucleotides align to TRBD2. The CDR3 length is 13 residues. V was clipped by 8 bases and J by 0 bases; unmatched bases: 1. DNA for the CDR3: TGTGCCAGCGGACTAGCCAGCACAGATACGCAGTATTTT. This sequence encodes CASGLASTDTQYF.